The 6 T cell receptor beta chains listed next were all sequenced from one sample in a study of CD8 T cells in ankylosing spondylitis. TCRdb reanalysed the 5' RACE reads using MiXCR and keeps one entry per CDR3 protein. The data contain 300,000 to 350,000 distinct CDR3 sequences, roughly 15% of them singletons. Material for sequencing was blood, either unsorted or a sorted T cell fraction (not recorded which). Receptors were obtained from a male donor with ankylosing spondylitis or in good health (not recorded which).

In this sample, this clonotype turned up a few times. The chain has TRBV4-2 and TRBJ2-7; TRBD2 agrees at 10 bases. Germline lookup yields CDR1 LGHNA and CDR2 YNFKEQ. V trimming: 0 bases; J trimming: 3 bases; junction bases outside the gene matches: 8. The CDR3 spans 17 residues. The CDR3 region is CASSQDGGLANNYEQYF. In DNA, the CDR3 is TGTGCCAGCAGCCAAGATGGGGGACTAGCGAATAACTACGAGCAGTACTTC.

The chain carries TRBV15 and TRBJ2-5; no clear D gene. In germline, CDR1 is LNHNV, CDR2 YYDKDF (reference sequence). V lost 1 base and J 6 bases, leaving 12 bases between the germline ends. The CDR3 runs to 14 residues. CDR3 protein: CATSRAGSEKTQYF. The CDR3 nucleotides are TGTGCCACCAGCAGAGCTGGATCGGAGAAGACCCAGTACTTC.

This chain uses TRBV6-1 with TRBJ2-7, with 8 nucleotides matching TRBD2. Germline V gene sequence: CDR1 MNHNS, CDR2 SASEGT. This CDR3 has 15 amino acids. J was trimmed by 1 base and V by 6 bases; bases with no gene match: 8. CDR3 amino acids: CASRSLAGVSYEQYF. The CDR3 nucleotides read TGTGCCAGCAGGTCGCTAGCGGGTGTATCCTACGAGCAGTACTTC.

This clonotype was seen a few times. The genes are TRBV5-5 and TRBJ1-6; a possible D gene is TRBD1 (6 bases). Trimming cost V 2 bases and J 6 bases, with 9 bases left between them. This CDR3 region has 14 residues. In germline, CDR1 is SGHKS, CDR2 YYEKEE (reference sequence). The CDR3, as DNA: TGTGCCAGCAGCTTAGGACAGACTAATTCACCCCTCCACTTT. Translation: CASSLGQTNSPLHF.

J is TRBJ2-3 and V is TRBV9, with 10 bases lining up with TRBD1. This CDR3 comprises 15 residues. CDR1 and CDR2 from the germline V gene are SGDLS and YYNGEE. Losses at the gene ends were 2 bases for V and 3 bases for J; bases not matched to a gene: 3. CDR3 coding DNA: TGTGCCAGCAGCGTGCCGGGACAGGGGACAGATACGCAGTATTTT. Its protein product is CASSVPGQGTDTQYF.

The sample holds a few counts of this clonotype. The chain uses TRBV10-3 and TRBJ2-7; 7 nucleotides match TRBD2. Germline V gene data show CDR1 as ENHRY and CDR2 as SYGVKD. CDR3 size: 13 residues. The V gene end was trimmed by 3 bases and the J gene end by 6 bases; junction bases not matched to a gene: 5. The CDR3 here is CAISEGRAGEQYF. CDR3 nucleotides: TGTGCCATCAGTGAAGGGAGGGCGGGCGAGCAGTACTTC.